One sample yielded the 4 T cell receptor beta chains listed below, sequenced in a study of blood T cell repertoires in COVID-19. Assay used: immunoSEQ multiplex PCR; TCRdb lists only in-frame clones, some missing. The repertoire includes more than 25,000 clones, 90% of them detected once, and roughly 0.99% sits in the top ten. The source material was peripheral blood. The receptors here all came from a man between 65 and 80 years old with active or convalescent COVID-19.

This clone appeared a few times. The conserved phenylalanine or tryptophan is not found at the CDR3 terminus, so this likely reflects a read error. The DNA is omitted, as the CDR3 cannot be located on it reliably, and the CDR3 follows TCRdb's listing. The genes are TRBV5-4 and TRBJ2-7; the table's D call of TRBD2 was not tested on the DNA. In germline, CDR1 is SGHNT, CDR2 YYREEE (reference sequence). The CDR3 is 15 amino acids long, termini counted. The CDR3: CASSLSPGLECITGR.

The genes are TRBV9 and TRBJ2-3, with D perhaps matching TRBD2 (5 bases). V lost 1 base and J lost 7, with 19 bases in between. Germline values: CDR1 SGDLS, CDR2 YYNGEE. The length of the CDR3 is 16 residues. CDR3 loop: CASSVTGLGSVHTQYF. CDR3 in DNA: TGTGCCAGCAGCGTAACCGGGCTTGGGAGCGTTCATACGCAGTATTTT.

The chain uses TRBV2 and TRBJ1-1; a possible D gene is TRBD1 (6 bases). Per the germline V gene, CDR1 is SNHLY and CDR2 is FYNNEI. The V and J ends lost 0 bases and 1 base respectively, with 9 bases between them. The CDR3 is made up of 15 amino acids. CDR3 residues: CASSEAGRGNTEAFF. CDR3 bases: TGTGCCAGCAGTGAAGCGGGCAGGGGGAACACTGAAGCTTTCTTT.

The chain carries TRBV11-2 and TRBJ1-2; 9 nucleotides match TRBD1. The CDR3 has 15 residues. With 6 bases clipped from V and 7 bases from J, the junction kept 12 bases outside the gene matches. Germline V gene data show CDR1 as SGHAT and CDR2 as FQNNGV. The chain's CDR3 is CASRKPGTGTGGYTF. The CDR3 region has the DNA TGTGCCAGCAGGAAGCCCGGGACAGGGACGGGTGGCTACACCTTC.